This TCR beta chain is drawn from a study of OX40 agonist ivuxolimab in advanced cancers. General observations from the study: Nonresponders, in some cases, also had low normalized T-cell clonal expansion.

Comments on this clone: Its antigen is as yet unknown.

Profiling relied on immunoSEQ multiplex PCR, and the TCRdb table lists in-frame clones only, not all of them. The table has tens of thousands of clones, roughly nine tenths seen once. V lost 0 bases to trimming and J lost 2 bases, with 6 bases between them. Looked up from germline, CDR1 is MDHEN and CDR2 is SYDVKM. The CDR3 is made up of 14 amino acids. The chain joins TRBV28 to TRBJ2-3, with D hard to call. This TCR was sampled from an adult with an advanced solid tumor such as melanoma, head and neck, liver or kidney cancer. Sequences were derived from CD4+ or CD8+ T cells sorted from blood, sampled in a trial of the OX40 agonist ivuxolimab. CDR3 bases: TGTGCCAGCAGTTTATGGTCGACCACAGATACGCAGTATTTT. Translation: CASSLWSTTDTQYF.